Many counts were recorded for the clone carrying this T cell receptor beta chain. What it recognizes is unknown. This record comes from a study of Graves' ophthalmopathy and Graves' hyperthyroidism. The overall study: Peripheral blood (taken before any treatment) was collected at initial diagnosis. Study-wide results and limits: In blood appeared most of the expanded thyroid clonotypes whose frequency exceeded 0.001.

Every ophthalmopathy donor presented moderate-to-severe activity, CAS ≥3, NOSPECS ≥4 and duration under 3 months. PBMCs originated in 8.5 to 10 ml of fresh peripheral blood. Amplification from RNA transcripts yielded the TCR beta CDR3 regions. The workflow started with a first-round RT-PCR run with HTBI primers and then moved on to a second-round multiplex PCR. TCRdb ran MiXCR on the multiplex PCR reads and lists one entry per CDR3 protein. This sample has 340,000 or so distinct CDR3 sequences, with about 17% found just once. CDR1 and CDR2 (germline): DFQATT, SNEGSKA (reference sequence). Trimming removed 1 base from V and 2 bases from J, with 11 bases in between. This CDR3 spans 14 amino acids.

The chain combines TRBV20-1 with TRBJ2-5; D remains ambiguous. This clonotype was obtained from an adult man with Graves' ophthalmopathy. The sequencing sample was made of peripheral blood. CDR3 sequence (DNA): TGCAGTGCTAGAGTCCCCCCCGCACAAGAGACCCAGTACTTC. Encoded protein: CSARVPPAQETQYF.